The sequence of this TCR beta chain was determined in a study of blood T cell repertoires in COVID-19. In the study overall: Sources were T cells, B-cell-depleted T cells, or PBMCs; the material itself was cDNA or gDNA.

Using immunoSEQ multiplex PCR, the repertoire was profiled, and TCRdb retains in-frame clones only, with some absent. Seen here are a few hundred thousand clones, over 70% observed once, and the top ten hold about 10%. The V gene lost 0 bases and the J gene lost 4 bases, with 10 bases spanning the gap. Germline CDR1 SGHRS, CDR2 YFSETQ. The CDR3 loop spans 15 amino acids. The genes are TRBV5-1 and TRBJ2-2; D not resolved. The TCR originated in a woman aged 70-85 years with COVID-19, enrolled during active disease. Sequencing used peripheral blood. CDR3 loop: CASSLASGLTGELFF. CDR3 in DNA: TGCGCCAGCAGCTTGGCTTCAGGTCTCACCGGGGAGCTGTTTTTT.